This record covers a single TCR beta chain. Its antigen is as yet unknown. These data are taken from a study of CD8 T cells in Susac syndrome. Across the whole study: At blood draw, Susac syndrome patients were therapy-naive, on corticosteroids, or on intravenous immunoglobulin alone. Study results and limitations: The study's TCR sequencing and HLA analysis covered a relatively small number of individuals, and the study acknowledged this.

TEMRA cells were FACS-enriched, while CD8+ and CD4+ T cells were negatively isolated. After extraction with the RNeasy kit, about 0.5 to 1 ug of the RNA was reverse transcribed using random hexamers. An immunoSEQ multiplex PCR generated amplified TCR beta CDR3 products spanning 54 Vbeta and 13 Jbeta. TCRdb fed the immunoSEQ multiplex PCR reads into MiXCR, producing one record per CDR3 protein. The sample consists of some 150,000 distinct CDR3 sequences, roughly 95% of them appearing once. The receptor's source is a human donor with Susac syndrome. The sequenced sample was CD4+ T cells from PBMCs.

CDR3 nucleotides: TGTGCCAGCTCACCACAGTTTAGTCCACAAGAGACCCAGTACTTC. It codes for CASSPQFSPQETQYF. The rearrangement links TRBV18 to TRBJ2-5; no clear D gene. Trimming removed 1 base at V and 2 bases at J, with 11 bases between. CDR1 KGHSH and CDR2 LQKENI come from the germline V gene. The CDR3 length is 15 residues.